One TCR beta chain is described in this entry. Here immunoSEQ multiplex PCR was the method, and the copy in TCRdb shows in-frame clones only, minus some. The data contain some 81,000 clones, roughly 83% of them singletons. This sample stems from a study of cytotoxic CD8 clonotypes in ibrutinib-treated CLL. Germline V lookup: CDR1 MNHEY, CDR2 SMNVEV (reference sequence). The CDR3 totals 16 residues. The V end was cut by 2 bases, the J end by 0 bases, with 8 bases between. The specimen was PBMCs, collected after 12 months of ibrutinib treatment. This chain connects TRBV27 to TRBJ2-6; D ambiguous. This TCR was recovered from a human donor with chronic lymphocytic leukemia. The CDR3 DNA reads TGTGCCAGCAGTTTAAGGCAGGCCTCTGGGGCCAACGTCCTGACTTTC. Translation gives CASSLRQASGANVLTF.